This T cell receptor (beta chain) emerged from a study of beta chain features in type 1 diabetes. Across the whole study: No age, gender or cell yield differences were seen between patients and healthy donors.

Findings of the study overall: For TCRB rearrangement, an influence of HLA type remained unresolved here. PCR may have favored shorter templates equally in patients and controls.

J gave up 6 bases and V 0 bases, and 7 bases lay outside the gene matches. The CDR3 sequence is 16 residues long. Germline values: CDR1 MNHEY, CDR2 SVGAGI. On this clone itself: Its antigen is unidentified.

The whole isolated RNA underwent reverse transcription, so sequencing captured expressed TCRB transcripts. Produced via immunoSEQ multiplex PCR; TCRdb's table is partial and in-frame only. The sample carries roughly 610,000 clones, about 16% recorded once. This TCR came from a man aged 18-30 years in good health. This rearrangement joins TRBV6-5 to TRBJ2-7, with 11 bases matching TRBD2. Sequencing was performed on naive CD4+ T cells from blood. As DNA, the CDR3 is TGTGCCAGCAGTTACTCGAGTACTAGCGGGAGTATCGAGCAGTACTTC. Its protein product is CASSYSSTSGSIEQYF.